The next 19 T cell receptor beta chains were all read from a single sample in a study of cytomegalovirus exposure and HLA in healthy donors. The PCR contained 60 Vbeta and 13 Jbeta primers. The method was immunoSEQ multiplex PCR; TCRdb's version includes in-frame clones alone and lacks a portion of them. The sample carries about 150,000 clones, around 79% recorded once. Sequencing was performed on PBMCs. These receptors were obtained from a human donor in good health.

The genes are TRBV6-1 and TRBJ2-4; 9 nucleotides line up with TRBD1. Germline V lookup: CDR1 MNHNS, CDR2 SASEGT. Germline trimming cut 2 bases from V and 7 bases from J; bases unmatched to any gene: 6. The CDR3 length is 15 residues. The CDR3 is CASSEFGQGWNIQYF. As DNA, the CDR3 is TGTGCCAGCAGTGAATTTGGACAGGGGTGGAACATTCAGTACTTC.

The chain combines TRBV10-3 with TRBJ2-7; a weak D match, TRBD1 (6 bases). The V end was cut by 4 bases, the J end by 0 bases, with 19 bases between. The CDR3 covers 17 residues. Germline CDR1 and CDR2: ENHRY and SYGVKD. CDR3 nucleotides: TGTGCCATCAGTGGGGGGACAATTGGTCGGCACTCCTACGAGCAGTACTTC. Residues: CAISGGTIGRHSYEQYF.

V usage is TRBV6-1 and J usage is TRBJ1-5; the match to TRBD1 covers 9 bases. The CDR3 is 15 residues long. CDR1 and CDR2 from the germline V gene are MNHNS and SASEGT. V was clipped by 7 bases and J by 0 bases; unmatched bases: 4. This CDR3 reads CASMTGGDSNQPQHF. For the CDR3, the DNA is TGTGCCAGCATGACAGGGGGTGATAGCAATCAGCCCCAGCATTTT.

The CDR3 coding sequence is TGTGCCAGCATAGAGTTTATCGGGAATGCAGATACGCAGTATTTT. This encodes CASIEFIGNADTQYF. The chain links TRBV6-1 to TRBJ2-3; a possible D gene is TRBD2 (5 bases). Trimming took off 7 bases at V and 4 bases at J, with 18 bases between the two ends. Germline values: CDR1 MNHNS, CDR2 SASEGT. CDR3 length: 15 residues.

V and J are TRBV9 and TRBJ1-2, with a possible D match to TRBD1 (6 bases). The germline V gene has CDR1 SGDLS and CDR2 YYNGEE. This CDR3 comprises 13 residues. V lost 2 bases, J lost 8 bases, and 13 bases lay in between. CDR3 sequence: CASSVLQGRGYTF. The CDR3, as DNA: TGTGCCAGCAGCGTCCTACAGGGCCGAGGCTACACCTTC. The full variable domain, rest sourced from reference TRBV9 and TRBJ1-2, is DSGVTQTPKHLITATGQRVTLRCSPRSGDLSVYWYQQSLDQGLQFLIQYYNGEERAKGNILERFSAQQFPDLHSELNLSSLELGDSALYFCASSVLQGRGYTFGSGTRLTVV.

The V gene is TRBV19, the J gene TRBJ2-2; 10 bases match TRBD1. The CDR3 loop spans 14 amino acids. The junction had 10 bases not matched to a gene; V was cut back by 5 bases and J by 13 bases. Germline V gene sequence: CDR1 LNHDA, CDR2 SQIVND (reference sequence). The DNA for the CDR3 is TGTGCCAGTAGTCTAGGACAGGGGGGCCTTTGGCTGTTTTTT. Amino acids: CASSLGQGGLWLFF.

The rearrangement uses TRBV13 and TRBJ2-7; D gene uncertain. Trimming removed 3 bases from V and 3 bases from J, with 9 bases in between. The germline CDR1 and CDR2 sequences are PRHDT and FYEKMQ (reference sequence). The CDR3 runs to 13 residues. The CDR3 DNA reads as TGTGCCAGCAGCTTGTCCTTTAACTACGAGCAGTACTTC. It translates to CASSLSFNYEQYF. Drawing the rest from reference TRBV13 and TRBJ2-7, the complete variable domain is AAGVIQSPRHLIKEKRETATLKCYPIPRHDTVYWYQQGPGQDPQFLISFYEKMQSDKGSIPDRFSAQQFSDYHSELNMSSLELGDSALYFCASSLSFNYEQYFGPGTRLTVT.

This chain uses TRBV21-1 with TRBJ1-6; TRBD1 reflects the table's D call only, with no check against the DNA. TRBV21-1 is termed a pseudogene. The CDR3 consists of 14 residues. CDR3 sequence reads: CASSSVRGRSPLHF. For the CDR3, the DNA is TGTGCCAGCAGCTCAGTCAGGGGACGCTCACCCCTCCACTTT.

CDR3 DNA: TGTGCCACCAGCAGAGGCCTAGAAGGAAACACCATATATTTT. Amino acid sequence: CATSRGLEGNTIYF. The chain recombines TRBV15 with TRBJ1-3; D is undetermined. CDR1 and CDR2 (germline): LNHNV, YYDKDF (reference sequence). V was pared by 1 base and J by 4 bases, with 8 bases between. This CDR3 has 14 amino acids.

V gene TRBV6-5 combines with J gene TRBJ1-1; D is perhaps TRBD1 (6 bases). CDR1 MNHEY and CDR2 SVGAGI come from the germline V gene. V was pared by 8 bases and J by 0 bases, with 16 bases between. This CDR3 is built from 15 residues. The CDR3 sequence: CASASGASMNTEAFF. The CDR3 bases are TGTGCCAGCGCCTCAGGGGCCAGCATGAACACTGAAGCTTTCTTT.

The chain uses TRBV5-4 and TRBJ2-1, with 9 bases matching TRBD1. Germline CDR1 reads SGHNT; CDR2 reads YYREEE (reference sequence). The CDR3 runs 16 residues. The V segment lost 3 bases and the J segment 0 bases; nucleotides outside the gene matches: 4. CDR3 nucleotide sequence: TGTGCCAGCAGCTCGGGACAGGGAGGCTCCTACAATGAGCAGTTCTTC. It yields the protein CASSSGQGGSYNEQFF.

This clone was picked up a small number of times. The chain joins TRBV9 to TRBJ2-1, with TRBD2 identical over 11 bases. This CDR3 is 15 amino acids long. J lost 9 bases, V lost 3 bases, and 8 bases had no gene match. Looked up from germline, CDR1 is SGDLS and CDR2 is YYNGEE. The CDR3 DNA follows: TGTGCCAGCAGCGGAACTAGCGGGAGTATCGGTGAGCAGTTCTTC. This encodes CASSGTSGSIGEQFF.

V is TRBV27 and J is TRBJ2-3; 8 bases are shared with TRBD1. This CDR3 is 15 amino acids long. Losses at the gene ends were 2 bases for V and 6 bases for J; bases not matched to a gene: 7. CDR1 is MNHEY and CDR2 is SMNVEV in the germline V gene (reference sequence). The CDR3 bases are TGTGCCAGCAGTTTAATTAGGCAGGGGGCGGATACGCAGTATTTT. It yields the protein CASSLIRQGADTQYF.

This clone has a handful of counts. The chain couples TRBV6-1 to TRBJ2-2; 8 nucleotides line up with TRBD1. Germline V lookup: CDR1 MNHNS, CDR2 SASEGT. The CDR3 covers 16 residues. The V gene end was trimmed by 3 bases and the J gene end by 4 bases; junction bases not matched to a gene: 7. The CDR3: CASSDPGGVRTGELFF. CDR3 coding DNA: TGTGCCAGCAGTGATCCAGGGGGCGTTCGCACCGGGGAGCTGTTTTTT.

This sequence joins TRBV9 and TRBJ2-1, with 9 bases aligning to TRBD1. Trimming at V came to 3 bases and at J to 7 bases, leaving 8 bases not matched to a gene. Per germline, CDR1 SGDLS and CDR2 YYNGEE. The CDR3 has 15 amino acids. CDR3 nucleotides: TGTGCCAGCAGCGACTTACAGGGGGCAAAAAATGAGCAGTTCTTC. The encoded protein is CASSDLQGAKNEQFF.

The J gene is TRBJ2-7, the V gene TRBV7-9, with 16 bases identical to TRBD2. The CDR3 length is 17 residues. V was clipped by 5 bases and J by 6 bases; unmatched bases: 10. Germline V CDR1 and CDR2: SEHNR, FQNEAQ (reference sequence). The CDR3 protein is CASSPGLAGGLPREQYF. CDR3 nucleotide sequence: TGTGCCAGCAGCCCGGGACTAGCGGGAGGGCTCCCCCGCGAGCAGTACTTC. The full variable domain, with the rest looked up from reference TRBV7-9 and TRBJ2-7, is DTGVSQNPRHKITKRGQNVTFRCDPISEHNRLYWYRQTLGQGPEFLTYFQNEAQLEKSRLLSDRFSAERPKGSFSTLEIQRTEQGDSAMYLCASSPGLAGGLPREQYFGPGTRLTVT.

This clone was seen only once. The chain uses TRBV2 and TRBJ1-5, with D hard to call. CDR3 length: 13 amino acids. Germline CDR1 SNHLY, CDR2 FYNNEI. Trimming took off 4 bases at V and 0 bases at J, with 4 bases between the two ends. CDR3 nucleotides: TGTGCCAGCAGTGCTTATAGCAATCAGCCCCAGCATTTT. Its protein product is CASSAYSNQPQHF.

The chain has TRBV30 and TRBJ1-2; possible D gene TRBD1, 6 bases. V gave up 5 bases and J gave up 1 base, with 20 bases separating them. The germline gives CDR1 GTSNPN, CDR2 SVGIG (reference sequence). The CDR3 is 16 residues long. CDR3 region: CAWSRRHRAFNYGYTF. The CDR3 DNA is TGTGCCTGGTCTCGCCGTCACAGGGCGTTTAACTATGGCTACACCTTC.

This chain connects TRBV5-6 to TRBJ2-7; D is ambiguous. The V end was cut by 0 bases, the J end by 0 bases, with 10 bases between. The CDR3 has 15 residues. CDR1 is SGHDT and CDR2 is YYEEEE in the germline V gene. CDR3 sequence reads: CASSLDGGGSYEQYF. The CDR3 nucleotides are TGTGCCAGCAGCTTGGATGGCGGCGGCTCCTACGAGCAGTACTTC.